This T cell receptor beta chain comes out of a study of quantifying T cell responses using KT2 cells. Study in general: RNA was reverse transcribed with TCR alpha and beta constant-region primers. Under optimum conditions, T4 ligation efficiency was estimated at more than 8%. A predetermined fluorescence threshold ended the second PCR, run as a qPCR.

An oligo carrying a UMI was ligated to the cDNA 3' end. An equimolar mix of RC1.1 and RC1.2 primed the beta chain across TRBC1 and TRBC2. Via MiXCR, TCRdb re-called the UMI-ligation and nested PCR reads, giving one row per CDR3 protein. The sample contains 39,000 or so distinct CDR3 sequences, about a sixth of which appear only once. A range of KT2-to-PBMC ratios was made using fixed PBMC numbers. This clonotype was counted many times. The antigen is unknown. General study points: KT2 sequence counts showed saturation when very many KT2 cells were spiked in.

Germline CDR1 and CDR2: SQVTM and ANQGSEA. The CDR3 sequence is 14 residues long. Trimming stripped 4 bases from V and 4 bases from J, with 17 bases between. Sequencing was done on a sample of PBMCs spiked with cells of the T cell clone KT2. The receptor was derived from a human donor. This chain joins TRBV29-1 and TRBJ2-7; D is perhaps TRBD1 or TRBD2 (6 bases each). The chain's CDR3 is CSVGGGPTTYEQYF. CDR3 nucleotide sequence: TGCAGCGTTGGAGGGGGGCCAACCACGTACGAGCAGTACTTC.